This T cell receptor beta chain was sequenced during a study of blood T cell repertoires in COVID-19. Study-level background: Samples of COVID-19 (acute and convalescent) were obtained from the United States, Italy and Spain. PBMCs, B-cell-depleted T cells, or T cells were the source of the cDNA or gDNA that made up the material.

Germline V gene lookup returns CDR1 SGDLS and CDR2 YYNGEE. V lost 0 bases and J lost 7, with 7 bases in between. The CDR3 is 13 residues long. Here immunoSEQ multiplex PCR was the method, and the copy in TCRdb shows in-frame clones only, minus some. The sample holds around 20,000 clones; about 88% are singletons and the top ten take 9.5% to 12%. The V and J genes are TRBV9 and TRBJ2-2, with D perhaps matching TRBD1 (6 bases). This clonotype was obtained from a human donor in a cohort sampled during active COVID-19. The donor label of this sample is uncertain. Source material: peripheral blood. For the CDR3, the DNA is TGTGCCAGCAGCGTAGCAGGGGACGGGGAGCTGTTTTTT. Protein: CASSVAGDGELFF.